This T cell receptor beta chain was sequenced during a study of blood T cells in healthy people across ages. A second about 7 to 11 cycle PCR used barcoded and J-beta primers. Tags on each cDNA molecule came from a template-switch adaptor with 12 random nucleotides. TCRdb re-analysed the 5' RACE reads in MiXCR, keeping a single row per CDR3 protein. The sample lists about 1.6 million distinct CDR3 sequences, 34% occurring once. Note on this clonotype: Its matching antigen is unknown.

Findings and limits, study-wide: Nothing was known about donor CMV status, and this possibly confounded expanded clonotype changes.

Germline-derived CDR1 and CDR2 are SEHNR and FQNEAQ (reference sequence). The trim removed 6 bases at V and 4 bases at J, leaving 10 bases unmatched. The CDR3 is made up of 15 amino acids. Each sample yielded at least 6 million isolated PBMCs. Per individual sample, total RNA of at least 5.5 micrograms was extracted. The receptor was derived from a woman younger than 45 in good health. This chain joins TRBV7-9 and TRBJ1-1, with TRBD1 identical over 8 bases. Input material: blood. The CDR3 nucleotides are TGTGCCAGCAGAGCACCTGGACAGGGCGTCACTGAAGCTTTCTTT. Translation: CASRAPGQGVTEAFF.